The TCR beta chain described here comes from a study of response to subunit inactivated influenza vaccine. TCRdb called the RT-PCR reads again in MiXCR, with one record for every CDR3 protein. The sample gives hundreds of thousands of distinct CDR3 sequences, about 15% of which show up once; around a tenth is in the top ten. Overall study results and limits: Researchers suggested that each seasonal influenza vaccination recruits few new T cells.

This clonotype was counted a few times. Its antigen remains unknown. Per the germline V gene, CDR1 is SNHLY and CDR2 is FYNNEI. Deletions cut 5 bases from V and 3 bases from J, with 14 bases between. This CDR3 is 14 amino acids long. The rearrangement uses TRBV2 and TRBJ2-7; TRBD2 might be the D (7 bases). The clonotype comes from a man in his forties or fifties who received an inactivated influenza vaccine. Sequences were derived from PBMCs from blood, sampled less than 13 days after vaccination. CDR3 nucleotides: TGTGCCAGCAGTCAACGGGGGGACAACTACGAGCAGTACTTC. It encodes CASSQRGDNYEQYF.